These 10 T cell receptor beta chains share one sample of origin, sequenced in a study of OX40 agonist ivuxolimab in advanced cancers. The repertoire was sequenced with immunoSEQ multiplex PCR; TCRdb's copy has only in-frame clones and lacks some. Altogether 90,000 to 120,000 clones are present, roughly 90% being singletons, with the ten largest covering about 1.2%. Sequenced material: CD4+ or CD8+ T cells sorted from blood, taken in a trial of the OX40 agonist ivuxolimab. The origin of the receptors is an adult with an advanced solid tumor such as melanoma, head and neck, liver or kidney cancer.

This clone was counted a single time. V and J are TRBV7-2 and TRBJ1-2; 9 bases fit TRBD1. Looked up from germline, CDR1 is SGHTA and CDR2 is FQGNSA. This CDR3 has 13 residues. The J segment lost 8 bases and the V segment lost 5 bases, leaving 6 bases of the junction unmatched. The CDR3 spells CASSGGQGYGYTF. In DNA, the CDR3 is TGTGCCAGCAGCGGAGGACAGGGGTACGGCTACACCTTC.

V gene TRBV28 combines with J gene TRBJ2-1, with TRBD2 identical over 8 bases. The CDR3 is 15 residues long. Germline CDR1 reads MDHEN; CDR2 reads SYDVKM. The trim removed 5 bases at V and 4 bases at J, leaving 7 bases unmatched. CDR3 nucleotide sequence: TGTGCCAGCAGTCCTCCGGGACTAGGATACAATGAGCAGTTCTTC. Protein sequence: CASSPPGLGYNEQFF.

This chain joins TRBV28 and TRBJ1-1; D call uncertain. There are 12 residues in the CDR3. V was pared by 3 bases and J by 5 bases, with 7 bases between. Germline lookup yields CDR1 MDHEN and CDR2 SYDVKM. CDR3 loop: CASSLQQTEAFF. The DNA for the CDR3 is TGTGCCAGCAGTTTGCAGCAGACTGAAGCTTTCTTT.

The chain joins TRBV5-6 to TRBJ2-7; possible D gene TRBD2, 6 bases. The CDR3 has 15 amino acids. Germline V gives CDR1 SGHDT, CDR2 YYEEEE. Trimming pared 0 bases from V and 10 bases from J, leaving 20 bases between. The CDR3 nucleotides read TGTGCCAGCAGCTTGGAGGGGAAGGGGACTTTGTCACAGTACTTC. Translating it yields CASSLEGKGTLSQYF.

V is TRBV30 and J is TRBJ1-5, with TRBD1 as a possible D gene (6 bases). The germline CDR1 and CDR2 sequences are GTSNPN and SVGIG (reference sequence). V lost 1 base, J lost 4 bases, and 11 bases lay in between. There are 14 residues in the CDR3. The CDR3 DNA is TGTGCCTGGAGTGCTCTACAGGGAAATCAGCCCCAGCATTTT. Translated: CAWSALQGNQPQHF.

The V call is TRBV6-1, the J call TRBJ1-1; 9 nucleotides line up with TRBD1. This CDR3 spans 15 amino acids. Germline CDR1 is MNHNS and CDR2 is SASEGT. Losses at the gene ends were 4 bases for V and 5 bases for J; bases not matched to a gene: 8. CDR3: CASSAQRTGETEAFF. CDR3 bases: TGTGCCAGCAGTGCCCAACGGACAGGGGAAACTGAAGCTTTCTTT.

The chain uses TRBV13 and TRBJ2-1; TRBD2 might be the D (6 bases). Germline CDR1 and CDR2: PRHDT and FYEKMQ (reference sequence). V lost 10 bases, J lost 0 bases, and 16 bases lay in between. The CDR3 runs 15 residues. CDR3 DNA sequence: TGTGCCACCCCCGCGGGGCCCACCTCCTACAATGAGCAGTTCTTC. This encodes CATPAGPTSYNEQFF.

The rearrangement joins TRBV19 to TRBJ1-1, with 8 bases identical to TRBD1. This CDR3 is built from 14 residues. The germline V gene encodes CDR1 LNHDA and CDR2 SQIVND (reference sequence). J gave up 8 bases and V 4 bases, and 9 bases lay outside the gene matches. The CDR3 sequence is CASSTRGQGAEAFF. The CDR3 coding sequence is TGTGCCAGTAGTACCCGCGGACAGGGCGCGGAAGCTTTCTTT.

The gene calls are TRBV28 and TRBJ1-1, with D possibly being TRBD1 (5 bases). Germline lookup yields CDR1 MDHEN and CDR2 SYDVKM. V was pared by 8 bases and J by 6 bases, with 22 bases between. CDR3 size: 15 residues. In DNA form, the CDR3 reads TGTGCCAGCTCGATTTCGGGGGGTGGCGGGCCTGAAGCTTTCTTT. Translation gives CASSISGGGGPEAFF. The complete variable domain, with remaining parts taken from reference TRBV28 and TRBJ1-1, reads DVKVTQSSRYLVKRTGEKVFLECVQDMDHENMFWYRQDPGLGLRLIYFSYDVKMKEKGDIPEGYSVSREKKERFSLILESASTNQTSMYLCASSISGGGGPEAFFGQGTRLTVV.

J is TRBJ1-2 and V is TRBV25-1, with a possible D match to TRBD1 (6 bases). The CDR3 has 17 amino acids. The germline CDR1 and CDR2 sequences are MGHDK and SYGVNS. The V and J ends lost 3 bases and 14 bases respectively, with 31 bases between them. The CDR3 reads CASSDINGGLFRASRTF. In nucleotides, the CDR3 is TGTGCCAGCAGTGACATAAATGGGGGCTTGTTCAGGGCCTCCCGGACCTTC.